One and the same sample provided the 26 T cell receptor beta chains below, sequenced in a study of CD8+ T cells in alopecia areata. The treatment was: oral pan-JAK inhibitor, 5-10 mg twice daily. Isolated RNA was reverse transcribed into cDNA used as the sequencing template. Profiling relied on immunoSEQ multiplex PCR, and the TCRdb table lists in-frame clones only, not all of them. Counted here are some 180,000 clones, about 51% occurring once; the ten biggest clones make up around a tenth. The sequencing used CD8+ T cells sorted from blood, collected at approximately week 52, from a patient treated with tofacitinib. These receptor sequences come from a human donor with alopecia areata.

The chain uses TRBV5-1 and TRBJ1-2, with 8 bases fitting TRBD1. V lost 6 bases and J lost 6; bases outside the gene matches: 4. The CDR3 extends over 12 amino acids. Looked up from germline, CDR1 is SGHRS and CDR2 is YFSETQ. The CDR3 bases are TGCGCCAGCACAGGGGGCGCCGATGGCTACACCTTC. It yields the protein CASTGGADGYTF.

This clone is a singleton in its sample. The chain couples TRBV27 to TRBJ2-7; possibly TRBD1 for D (5 bases). With 6 bases removed from V and 3 bases from J, the gap between germline ends came to 15 bases. This CDR3 has 14 amino acids. In germline, CDR1 is MNHEY, CDR2 SMNVEV (reference sequence). The CDR3 is CASSHDRNSYEQYF. The CDR3 nucleotides read TGTGCCAGCAGCCATGACAGAAATAGCTACGAGCAGTACTTC.

The chain recombines TRBV29-1 with TRBJ2-7; 9 positions match TRBD1. The germline V gene has CDR1 SQVTM and CDR2 ANQGSEA. Trimming took 5 bases from V and 0 from J; bases not matched to a gene: 5. The CDR3 is made up of 14 amino acids. CDR3 region: CSVTGTGTSYEQYF. The CDR3, as DNA: TGCAGCGTTACCGGGACAGGGACCTCCTACGAGCAGTACTTC.

The genes are TRBV7-6 and TRBJ1-2; TRBD1 matches 8 bases. Germline V CDR1 and CDR2: SGHVS, FNYEAQ. CDR3 length equals 13 residues. Trimming removed 5 bases from V and 4 bases from J; junction bases left unmatched: 3. DNA of the CDR3: TGTGCCAGCAGCCTAGACAGGGGCTATGGCTACACCTTC. It codes for CASSLDRGYGYTF.

V is TRBV9 and J is TRBJ1-2; D is unresolved. V was shortened by 3 bases and J by 4 bases, with 4 bases between the two germline ends. The CDR3 consists of 11 residues. Per the germline V gene, CDR1 is SGDLS and CDR2 is YYNGEE. CDR3 sequence reads: CASSGAYGYTF. CDR3 nucleotides: TGTGCCAGCAGCGGAGCCTATGGCTACACCTTC.

The chain uses TRBV2 and TRBJ1-2, with D uncertain. The V end lost 5 bases, the J end lost 2 bases, and 6 bases lay between the germline ends. Germline V gene lookup returns CDR1 SNHLY and CDR2 FYNNEI. This CDR3 has 12 amino acids. CDR3 region: CASSQENYGYTF. The CDR3 nucleotides are TGTGCCAGCAGTCAGGAAAACTATGGCTACACCTTC.

J is TRBJ2-7 and V is TRBV29-1; the D gene is possibly TRBD2 (5 bases). CDR1 and CDR2 from the germline V gene are SQVTM and ANQGSEA. The V and J ends lost 7 bases and 0 bases respectively, with 13 bases between them. The length of the CDR3 is 13 residues. CDR3 nucleotide sequence: TGCAGCGGGGTGGAGGCCAGCTCCTACGAGCAGTACTTC. This sequence encodes CSGVEASSYEQYF.

In its sample, this clone was seen a few times. This rearrangement joins TRBV7-2 to TRBJ1-4, with D perhaps TRBD1 (6 bases). The CDR3 contains 15 residues. V lost 2 bases and J 4 bases, leaving 11 bases between the germline ends. The germline V gene encodes CDR1 SGHTA and CDR2 FQGNSA. The CDR3 sequence: CASSLWGGHNEKLFF. CDR3 nucleotides: TGTGCCAGCAGCTTATGGGGGGGCCATAATGAAAAACTGTTTTTT. The full variable domain, in which reference TRBV7-2 and TRBJ1-4 provide the parts outside the CDR3, is GAGVSQSPSNKVTEKGKDVELRCDPISGHTALYWYRQSLGQGLEFLIYFQGNSAPDKSGLPSDRFSAERTGGSVSTLTIQRTQQEDSAVYLCASSLWGGHNEKLFFGSGTQLSVL.

The chain employs TRBV27 and TRBJ1-6; no clear D gene. The germline gives CDR1 MNHEY, CDR2 SMNVEV (reference sequence). The CDR3 contains 13 residues. Trimming shortened V by 1 base and J by 9 bases, and 7 bases separated the two germline ends. The CDR3 here is CASSLLSGSPLHF. The CDR3 nucleotides read TGTGCCAGCAGTTTATTATCTGGTTCACCCCTCCACTTT.

The V call is TRBV15, the J call TRBJ1-4; D unclear. The V end was cut by 5 bases, the J end by 0 bases, with 10 bases between. The V gene's germline CDR1 is LNHNV and CDR2 YYDKDF (reference sequence). The CDR3 consists of 15 residues. CDR3 amino acids: CATSGGVTTNEKLFF. The CDR3 nucleotides read TGTGCCACCAGCGGCGGAGTTACAACTAATGAAAAACTGTTTTTT.

This clone was seen only once. The V call is TRBV5-1, the J call TRBJ2-7; D is perhaps TRBD1 (6 bases). Germline V gives CDR1 SGHRS, CDR2 YFSETQ. The CDR3 is made up of 15 amino acids. V lost 0 bases to trimming and J lost 5 bases, with 15 bases between them. CDR3 residues: CASSLEITGSHEQYF. CDR3 nucleotides: TGCGCCAGCAGCTTGGAAATAACAGGGTCCCACGAGCAGTACTTC.

The chain uses TRBV7-9 and TRBJ2-5; D is tentatively TRBD1 or TRBD2 (6 bases each). From germline, CDR1 is SEHNR and CDR2 FQNEAQ (reference sequence). This CDR3 has 14 amino acids. With 5 bases removed from V and 5 bases from J, the gap between germline ends came to 15 bases. CDR3 residues: CASSLRQAGETQYF. Here the CDR3 DNA reads TGTGCCAGCAGCCTCCGACAGGCGGGGGAGACCCAGTACTTC.

V is TRBV7-6 and J is TRBJ2-6, with 8 bases matching TRBD1. Per germline, CDR1 SGHVS and CDR2 FNYEAQ. The CDR3 contains 18 residues. The ends lost 0 bases at V and 4 bases at J; junction bases unmatched: 8. This CDR3 reads CASSLAASDREGANVLTF. DNA for the CDR3: TGTGCCAGCAGCTTAGCCGCCTCGGACAGGGAAGGGGCCAACGTCCTGACTTTC. Complete variable domain (other parts from reference TRBV7-6 and TRBJ2-6): GAGVSQSPRYKVTKRGQDVALRCDPISGHVSLYWYRQALGQGPEFLTYFNYEAQQDKSGLPNDRFSAERPEGSISTLTIQRTEQRDSAMYRCASSLAASDREGANVLTFGAGSRLTVL.

This chain connects TRBV19 to TRBJ1-6; tentative D call: TRBD1 (6 bases). V lost 3 bases, J lost 8 bases, and 14 bases lay in between. This CDR3 has 15 amino acids. Germline lookup yields CDR1 LNHDA and CDR2 SQIVND (reference sequence). The CDR3 nucleotides read TGTGCCAGTAGTATGTTGACAGGATTGGATTCACCCCTCCACTTT. Translation: CASSMLTGLDSPLHF.

This clone was detected a few times. The chain links TRBV5-1 to TRBJ2-1; D is ambiguous. CDR1 is SGHRS, CDR2 YFSETQ, per germline. V lost 4 bases, J lost 0 bases, and 5 bases lay in between. This CDR3 comprises 13 residues. Here the CDR3 DNA reads TGCGCCAGCAGCCGCCTCTCCTACAATGAGCAGTTCTTC. Amino acids: CASSRLSYNEQFF.

The gene calls are TRBV5-1 and TRBJ2-3; D assignment may be TRBD1 or TRBD2 (6 bases each). This CDR3 is built from 15 residues. V dropped 4 bases and J dropped 0 bases, with 12 bases sitting between them. Germline CDR1 and CDR2: SGHRS and YFSETQ. The CDR3 is CASSTSGASTDTQYF. CDR3 DNA sequence: TGCGCCAGCAGCACCTCGGGGGCTAGCACAGATACGCAGTATTTT.

The V and J genes are TRBV29-1 and TRBJ1-2, with a weak D call TRBD1 (6 bases). V was trimmed by 4 bases and J by 6 bases, leaving 12 bases between them. Germline V lookup: CDR1 SQVTM, CDR2 ANQGSEA. There are 12 residues in the CDR3. CDR3 in DNA: TGCAGCGTTGTACAGGGTGCCGATGGCTACACCTTC. It codes for CSVVQGADGYTF.

The chain combines TRBV19 with TRBJ1-1, with no clear D. The ends were cut back, 7 bases at V and 5 bases at J, with 14 bases in the middle. The CDR3 length is 13 residues. The germline V gene encodes CDR1 LNHDA and CDR2 SQIVND (reference sequence). The DNA of the CDR3 is TGTGCCAGTATAACGTACGATGGGACTGAAGCTTTCTTT. Protein sequence: CASITYDGTEAFF.

A word on this clone: Other nucleotide sequences in the sample specify the same CDR3. This sequence joins TRBV5-1 and TRBJ1-5, with TRBD1 identical over 7 bases. The germline gives CDR1 SGHRS, CDR2 YFSETQ. The CDR3 is made up of 15 amino acids. The trim removed 0 bases at V and 1 base at J, leaving 1 base unmatched. The CDR3 reads CASSLGQGSNQPQHF. DNA for the CDR3: TGCGCCAGCAGCTTGGGACAGGGCAGCAATCAGCCCCAGCATTTT.

The genes are TRBV9 and TRBJ2-1, with TRBD1 matching over 12 bases. This CDR3 comprises 16 residues. Per the germline V gene, CDR1 is SGDLS and CDR2 is YYNGEE. The V gene end was trimmed by 0 bases and the J gene end by 9 bases; junction bases not matched to a gene: 7. The CDR3 here is CASSVGLGQGASEQFF. CDR3 sequence (DNA): TGTGCCAGCAGCGTAGGGCTGGGACAGGGGGCCAGTGAGCAGTTCTTC.

The rearrangement links TRBV7-9 to TRBJ2-7; D remains ambiguous. Germline CDR1 SEHNR, CDR2 FQNEAQ (reference sequence). This CDR3 region has 14 residues. The V gene lost 1 base and the J gene lost 2 bases, with 9 bases spanning the gap. The CDR3 loop is CASSLGAGAYEQYF. CDR3 coding DNA: TGTGCCAGCAGCTTAGGTGCAGGCGCCTACGAGCAGTACTTC.

This clone was counted only a few times. CDR3 in amino acids: CASSYSEGREQYF. The CDR3 DNA reads as TGTGCCAGCAGTTACTCGGAGGGGCGCGAGCAGTACTTC. The chain recombines TRBV6-6 with TRBJ2-7, with D possibly being TRBD2 (6 bases). V lost 0 bases and J lost 6, with 9 bases in between. The CDR3 loop spans 13 amino acids. Germline CDR1 and CDR2: MNHNY and SVGAGI (reference sequence).

This clone was seen a handful of times. The genes are TRBV5-6 and TRBJ2-1, with TRBD1 matching over 7 bases. The junction had 7 bases not matched to a gene; V was cut back by 2 bases and J by 5 bases. The CDR3 has 15 amino acids. CDR1 is SGHDT and CDR2 is YYEEEE in the germline V gene. This CDR3 is CASSFPGTEDNEQFF. CDR3 in DNA: TGTGCCAGCAGCTTCCCCGGGACAGAAGACAATGAGCAGTTCTTC.

This rearrangement joins TRBV13 to TRBJ2-7; D might be TRBD1 (6 bases). This CDR3 is built from 12 residues. The ends were cut back, 1 base at V and 6 bases at J, with 7 bases in the middle. Germline V CDR1 and CDR2: PRHDT, FYEKMQ (reference sequence). Here the CDR3 reads CASSLAGAEQYF. The CDR3, as DNA: TGTGCCAGCAGCTTAGCAGGGGCCGAGCAGTACTTC.

This clone was counted between two and nine times. The chain is built from TRBV7-2 and TRBJ1-5; 9 bases align to TRBD1. J lost 1 base, V lost 5 bases, and 3 bases had no gene match. The CDR3 totals 15 residues. From germline, CDR1 is SGHTA and CDR2 FQGNSA. CDR3 protein: CASSLDRGSNQPQHF. The CDR3 DNA follows: TGTGCCAGCAGCCTCGACAGGGGGAGCAATCAGCCCCAGCATTTT.

This chain joins TRBV5-6 and TRBJ1-5; D unresolved. The CDR3 is 15 amino acids. CDR1 SGHDT and CDR2 YYEEEE come from the germline V gene. V was cut by 0 bases and J by 0 bases, with 7 bases left in between. The CDR3 nucleotides are TGTGCCAGCAGCTTGGGTGTCAATAGCAATCAGCCCCAGCATTTT. This translates into CASSLGVNSNQPQHF.